This TCR beta chain was profiled in a study of blood T cell repertoires in COVID-19 (dated by TCRdb to about 2020). Notes on the research overall: The collaborator samples originated in the United States, Italy and Spain and spanned the acute and convalescent phases of COVID-19. The prospective study material was composed of cDNA or gDNA derived from T cells, B-cell-depleted T cells, or PBMCs. Subjects who had been exposed to COVID-19, were actively infected with it, or had recovered from it provided the deeply sampled blood TCRbeta repertoires that made up the dataset. The repertoires were released in a freely available public database meant as a resource for research on the immune response to SARS-CoV-2. The samples were drawn from the first 160 participants of the ongoing ImmuneRACE study and from over 950 subjects provided by 6 global collaborators. A de-identified subject ID, COVID-19 status, age in years and sex were almost always included in the sample metadata. Where available, HLA class I and class II types were obtained from metadata supplied by the sample provider rather than from assay-based typing.

The immunoSEQ Assay, a bias-controlled multiplex PCR, was used to amplify TCRbeta CDR3 regions from genomic DNA. The original pipeline was this. The number of nucleated cells in each sample was estimated from the amplification of reference gene primers within the assay. To quantify the absolute abundance of each unique TCRbeta CDR3 rearrangement, sequence reads were collapsed and filtered. For each sample, productive Simpson clonality was calculated by taking the square root of Simpson's diversity index across productive rearrangements. What TCRdb holds here is the immuneACCESS table cut down to in-frame rearrangements. Part of the clones is not present; checked against another copy, under half of the missing clones reflect an unresolved V gene, and the others are unexplained. V, J and clone size are those of that table, while D and trimming were read from the DNA. The sample yields 150,000 to 200,000 clones; roughly 80% were counted once. Of the sample, 5.5% to 7% is held by the ten largest clones.

General conclusions and limits of the study: The amount of clinical and demographic metadata varied by source and participant and was provided uncurated.

In Seattle, one collaborating source enrolled patients while the infection was active and tracked those patients longitudinally over the course of disease. Each collaborating institution followed its own protocols to collect whole blood in K2EDTA tubes. For TCRbeta analysis, collaborators shipped samples as frozen whole blood, isolated PBMCs, or DNA extracted from either of those sample types. CDR1 and CDR2 are drawn from the germline V gene (reference sequence): SGHNT, YYREEE. V loses 5 bases of germline sequence and J loses 1 base, and the interval between the two ends is 9 bases. The CDR3 numbers 13 residues from cysteine through phenylalanine. Of all the DNA, just the CDR3 is kept, 39 bases in frame from base 1. Concerning this clone: What this receptor recognizes is not known. No qualities accompany the bases; no much larger clone lies one base away.

Material for sequencing was peripheral blood. The clonotype was recovered from a woman aged 40 to 50 with COVID-19, enrolled during active disease. Rearrangement joined TRBV5-4 to TRBJ1-1, and possibly TRBD1, on 5 matching bases. The CDR3 region has the sequence CASRGPKNTEAFF. At the DNA level, the sequence is TGTGCCAGCAGGGGGCCTAAGAACACTGAAGCTTTCTTT.